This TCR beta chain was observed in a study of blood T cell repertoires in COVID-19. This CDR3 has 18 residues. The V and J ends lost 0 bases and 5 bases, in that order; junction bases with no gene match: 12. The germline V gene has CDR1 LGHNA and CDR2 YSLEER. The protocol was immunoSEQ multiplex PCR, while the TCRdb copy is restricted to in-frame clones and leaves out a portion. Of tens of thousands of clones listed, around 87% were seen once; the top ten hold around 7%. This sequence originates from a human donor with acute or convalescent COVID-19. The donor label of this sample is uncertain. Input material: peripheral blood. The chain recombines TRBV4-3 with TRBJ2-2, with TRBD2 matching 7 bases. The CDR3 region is CASSQDLSGARITGELFF. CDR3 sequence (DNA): TGCGCCAGCAGCCAAGATCTCAGCGGGGCACGGATAACCGGGGAGCTGTTTTTT.